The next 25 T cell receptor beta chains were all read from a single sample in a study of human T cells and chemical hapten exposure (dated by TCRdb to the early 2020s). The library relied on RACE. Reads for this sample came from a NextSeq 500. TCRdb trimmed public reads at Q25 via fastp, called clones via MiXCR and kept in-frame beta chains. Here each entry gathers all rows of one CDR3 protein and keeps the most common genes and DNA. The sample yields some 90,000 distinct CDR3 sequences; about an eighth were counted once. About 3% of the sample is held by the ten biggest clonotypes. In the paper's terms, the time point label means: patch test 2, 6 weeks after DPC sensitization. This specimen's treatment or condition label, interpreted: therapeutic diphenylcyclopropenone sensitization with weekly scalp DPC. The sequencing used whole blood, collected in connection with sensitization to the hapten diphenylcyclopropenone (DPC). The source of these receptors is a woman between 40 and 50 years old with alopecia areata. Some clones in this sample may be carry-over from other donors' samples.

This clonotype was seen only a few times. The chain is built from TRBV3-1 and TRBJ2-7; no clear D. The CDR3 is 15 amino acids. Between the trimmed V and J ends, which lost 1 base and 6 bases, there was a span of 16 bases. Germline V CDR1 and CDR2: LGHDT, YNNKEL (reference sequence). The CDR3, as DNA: TGTGCCAGCAGCCAAGGCGTGCGGATGCGCGGCGAGCAGTACTTC. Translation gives CASSQGVRMRGEQYF.

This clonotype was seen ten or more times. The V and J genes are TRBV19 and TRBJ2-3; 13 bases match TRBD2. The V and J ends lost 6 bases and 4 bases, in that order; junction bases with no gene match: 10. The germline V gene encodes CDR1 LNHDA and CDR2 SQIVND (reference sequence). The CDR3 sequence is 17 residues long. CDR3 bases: TGTGCCAGTAGCGGACTAGCGGGAGAGGGGCATGCAGATACGCAGTATTTT. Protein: CASSGLAGEGHADTQYF.

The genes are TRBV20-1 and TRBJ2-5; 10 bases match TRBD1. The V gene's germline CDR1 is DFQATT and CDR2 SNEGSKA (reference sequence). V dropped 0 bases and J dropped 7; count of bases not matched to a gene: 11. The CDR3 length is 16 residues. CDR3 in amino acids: CSARDTGTGDTGTQYF. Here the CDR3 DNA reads TGCAGTGCTAGAGACACCGGGACAGGGGACACGGGGACCCAGTACTTC.

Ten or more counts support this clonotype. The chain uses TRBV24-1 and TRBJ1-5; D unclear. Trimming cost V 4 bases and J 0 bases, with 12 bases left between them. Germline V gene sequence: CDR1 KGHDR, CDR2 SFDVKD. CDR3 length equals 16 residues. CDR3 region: CATSDSGRSSNQPQHF. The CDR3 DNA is TGTGCCACCAGTGACTCCGGACGGTCTAGCAATCAGCCCCAGCATTTT.

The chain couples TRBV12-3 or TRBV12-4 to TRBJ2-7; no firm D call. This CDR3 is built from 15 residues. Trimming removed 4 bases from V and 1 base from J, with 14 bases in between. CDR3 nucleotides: TGTGCCAGCAGTTCGTCCATATCATATTCCTACGAGCAGTACTTC. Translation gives CASSSSISYSYEQYF.

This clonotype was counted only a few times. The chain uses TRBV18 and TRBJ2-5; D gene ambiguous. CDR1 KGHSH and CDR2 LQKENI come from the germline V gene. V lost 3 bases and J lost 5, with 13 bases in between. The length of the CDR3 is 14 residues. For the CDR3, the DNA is TGTGCCAGCTCACCGATGAGAGTCGGGGAGACCCAGTACTTC. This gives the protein CASSPMRVGETQYF.

CDR3: CASSPGLDWNEQYF. For the CDR3, the DNA is TGTGCCAGCAGCCCAGGACTAGATTGGAACGAGCAGTACTTC. The rearrangement links TRBV7-2 to TRBJ2-7, with TRBD2 matching 7 bases. Germline lookup yields CDR1 SGHTA and CDR2 FQGNSA. The CDR3 consists of 14 residues. With 5 bases clipped from V and 5 bases from J, the junction kept 9 bases outside the gene matches.

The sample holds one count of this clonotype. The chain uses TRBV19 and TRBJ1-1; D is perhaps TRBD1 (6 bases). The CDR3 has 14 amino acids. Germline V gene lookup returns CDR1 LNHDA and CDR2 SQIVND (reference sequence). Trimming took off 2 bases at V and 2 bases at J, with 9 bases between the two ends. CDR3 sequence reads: CASSIRGGNTEAFF. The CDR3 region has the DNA TGTGCCAGTAGTATAAGAGGGGGAAACACTGAAGCTTTCTTT.

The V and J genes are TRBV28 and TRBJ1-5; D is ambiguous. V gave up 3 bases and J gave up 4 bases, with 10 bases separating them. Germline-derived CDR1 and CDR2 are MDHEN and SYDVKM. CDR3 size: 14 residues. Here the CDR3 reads CASSFASPNQPQHF. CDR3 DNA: TGTGCCAGCAGTTTTGCCAGCCCGAATCAGCCCCAGCATTTT.

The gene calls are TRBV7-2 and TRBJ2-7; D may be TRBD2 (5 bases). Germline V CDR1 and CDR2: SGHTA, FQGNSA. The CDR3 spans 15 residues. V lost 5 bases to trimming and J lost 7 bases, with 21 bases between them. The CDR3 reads CASSRGLNPMLEQYF. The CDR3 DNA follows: TGTGCCAGCAGCCGAGGACTCAACCCTATGTTGGAGCAGTACTTC.

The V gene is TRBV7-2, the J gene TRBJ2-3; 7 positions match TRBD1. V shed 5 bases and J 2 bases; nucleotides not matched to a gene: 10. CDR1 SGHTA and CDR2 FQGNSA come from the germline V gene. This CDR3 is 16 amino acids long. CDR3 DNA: TGTGCCAGCAGCCAACTGGGACAGACAGCCACAGATACGCAGTATTTT. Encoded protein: CASSQLGQTATDTQYF.

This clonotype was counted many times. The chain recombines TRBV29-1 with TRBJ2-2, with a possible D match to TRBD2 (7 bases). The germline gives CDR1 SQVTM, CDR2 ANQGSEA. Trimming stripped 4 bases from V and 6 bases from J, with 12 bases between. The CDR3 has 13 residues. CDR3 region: CSVVRGQAGELFF. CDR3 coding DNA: TGCAGCGTTGTGCGGGGGCAGGCCGGGGAGCTGTTTTTT.

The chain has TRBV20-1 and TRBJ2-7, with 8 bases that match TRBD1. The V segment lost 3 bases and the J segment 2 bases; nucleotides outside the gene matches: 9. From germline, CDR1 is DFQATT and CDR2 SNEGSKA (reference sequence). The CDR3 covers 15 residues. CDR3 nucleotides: TGCAGTGCTAGCCCTCCAGACAGGGGACCCTACGAGCAGTACTTC. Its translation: CSASPPDRGPYEQYF.

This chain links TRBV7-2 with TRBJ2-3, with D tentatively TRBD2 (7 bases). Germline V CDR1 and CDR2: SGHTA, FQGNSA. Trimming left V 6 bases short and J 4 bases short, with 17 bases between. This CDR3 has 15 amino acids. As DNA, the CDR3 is TGTGCCAGCAGAGGGGGTGGCGGGGGCGCAGATACGCAGTATTTT. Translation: CASRGGGGGADTQYF.

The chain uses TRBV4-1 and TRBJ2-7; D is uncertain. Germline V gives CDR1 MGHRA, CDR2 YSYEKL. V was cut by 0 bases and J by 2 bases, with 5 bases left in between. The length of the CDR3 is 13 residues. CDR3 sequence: CASSQESPYEQYF. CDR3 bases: TGCGCCAGCAGCCAAGAAAGCCCCTACGAGCAGTACTTC.

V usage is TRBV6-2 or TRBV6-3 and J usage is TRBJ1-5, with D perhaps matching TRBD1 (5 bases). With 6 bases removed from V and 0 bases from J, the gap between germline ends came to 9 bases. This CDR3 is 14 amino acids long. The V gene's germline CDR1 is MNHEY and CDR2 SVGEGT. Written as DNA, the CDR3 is TGTGCCAGCAGCCGCCAGGGTAGCAATCAGCCCCAGCATTTT. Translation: CASSRQGSNQPQHF.

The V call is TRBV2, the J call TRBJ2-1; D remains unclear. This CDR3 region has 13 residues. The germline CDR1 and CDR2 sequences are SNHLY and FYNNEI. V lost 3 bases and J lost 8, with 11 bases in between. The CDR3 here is CASSEASEDEQFF. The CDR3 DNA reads TGTGCCAGCAGTGAGGCTTCTGAGGATGAGCAGTTCTTC.

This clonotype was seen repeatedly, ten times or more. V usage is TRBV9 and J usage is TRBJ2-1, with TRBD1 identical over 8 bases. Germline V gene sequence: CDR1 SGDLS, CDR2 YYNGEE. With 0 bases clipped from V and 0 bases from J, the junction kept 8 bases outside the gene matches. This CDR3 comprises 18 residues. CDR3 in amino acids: CASSVGPGGQVSYNEQFF. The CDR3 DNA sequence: TGTGCCAGCAGCGTAGGACCAGGGGGACAGGTCTCCTACAATGAGCAGTTCTTC.

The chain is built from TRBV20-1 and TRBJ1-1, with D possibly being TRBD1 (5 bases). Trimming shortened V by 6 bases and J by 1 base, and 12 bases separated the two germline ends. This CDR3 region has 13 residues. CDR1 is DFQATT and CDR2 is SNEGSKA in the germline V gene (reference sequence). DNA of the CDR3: TGCAGTGCCTCGACGGGACGGAACACTGAAGCTTTCTTT. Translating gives CSASTGRNTEAFF.

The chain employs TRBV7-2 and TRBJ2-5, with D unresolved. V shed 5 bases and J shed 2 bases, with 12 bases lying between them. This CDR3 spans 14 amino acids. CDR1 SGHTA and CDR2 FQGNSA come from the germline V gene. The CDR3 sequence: CASSPGRRQETQYF. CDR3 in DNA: TGTGCCAGCAGCCCGGGTAGGAGACAAGAGACCCAGTACTTC.

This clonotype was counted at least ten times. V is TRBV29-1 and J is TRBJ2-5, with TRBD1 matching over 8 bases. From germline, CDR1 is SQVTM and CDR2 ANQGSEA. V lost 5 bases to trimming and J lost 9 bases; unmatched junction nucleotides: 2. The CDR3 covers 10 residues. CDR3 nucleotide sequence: TGCAGCGTTCTACAGGGGGCCCAGTACTTC. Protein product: CSVLQGAQYF.

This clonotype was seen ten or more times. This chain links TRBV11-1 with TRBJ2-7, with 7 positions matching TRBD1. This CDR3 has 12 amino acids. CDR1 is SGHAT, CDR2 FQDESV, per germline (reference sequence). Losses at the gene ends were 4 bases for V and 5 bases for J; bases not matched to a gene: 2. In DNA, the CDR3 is TGTGCCAGCAGCTCAGACAGGGACGAGCAGTACTTC. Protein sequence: CASSSDRDEQYF. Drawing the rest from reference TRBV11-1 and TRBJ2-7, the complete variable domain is EAEVAQSPRYKITEKSQAVAFWCDPISGHATLYWYRQILGQGPELLVQFQDESVVDDSQLPKDRFSAERLKGVDSTLKIQPAELGDSAMYLCASSSDRDEQYFGPGTRLTVT.

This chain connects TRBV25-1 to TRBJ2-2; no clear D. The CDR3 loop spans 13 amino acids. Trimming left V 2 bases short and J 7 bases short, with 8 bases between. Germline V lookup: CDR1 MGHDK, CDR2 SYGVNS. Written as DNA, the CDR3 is TGTGCCAGCAGTGAACAATTTTTCGGGGAGCTGTTTTTT. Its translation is CASSEQFFGELFF.

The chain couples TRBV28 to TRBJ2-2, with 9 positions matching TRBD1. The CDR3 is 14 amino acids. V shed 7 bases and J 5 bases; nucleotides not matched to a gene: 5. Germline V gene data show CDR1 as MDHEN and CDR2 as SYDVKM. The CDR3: CASTTGGSTGELFF. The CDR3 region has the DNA TGTGCCAGCACTACAGGGGGCTCAACCGGGGAGCTGTTTTTT.

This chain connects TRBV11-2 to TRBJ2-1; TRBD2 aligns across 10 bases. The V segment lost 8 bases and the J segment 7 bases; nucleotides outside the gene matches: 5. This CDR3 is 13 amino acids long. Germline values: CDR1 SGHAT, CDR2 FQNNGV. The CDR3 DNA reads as TGTGCCAGCTCGGCTAGCGGGAGAAATGAGCAGTTCTTC. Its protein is CASSASGRNEQFF.